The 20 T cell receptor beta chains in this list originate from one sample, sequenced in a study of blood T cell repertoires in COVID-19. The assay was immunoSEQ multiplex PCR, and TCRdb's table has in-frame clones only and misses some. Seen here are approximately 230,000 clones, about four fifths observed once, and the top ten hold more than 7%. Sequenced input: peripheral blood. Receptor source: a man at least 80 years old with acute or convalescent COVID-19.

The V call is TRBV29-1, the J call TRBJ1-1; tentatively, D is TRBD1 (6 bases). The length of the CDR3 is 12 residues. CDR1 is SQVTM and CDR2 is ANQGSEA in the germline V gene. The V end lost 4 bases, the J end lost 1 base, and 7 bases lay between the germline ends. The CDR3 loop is CSVVGGNTEAFF. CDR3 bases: TGCAGCGTTGTAGGGGGGAACACTGAAGCTTTCTTT.

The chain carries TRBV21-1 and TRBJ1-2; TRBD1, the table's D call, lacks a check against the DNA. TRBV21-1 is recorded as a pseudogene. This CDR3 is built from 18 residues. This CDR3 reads CASSKDETGRRIGYGYTF. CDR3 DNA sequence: TGTGCCAGCAGCAAAGATGAGACAGGGAGGCGCATTGGCTATGGCTACACCTTC.

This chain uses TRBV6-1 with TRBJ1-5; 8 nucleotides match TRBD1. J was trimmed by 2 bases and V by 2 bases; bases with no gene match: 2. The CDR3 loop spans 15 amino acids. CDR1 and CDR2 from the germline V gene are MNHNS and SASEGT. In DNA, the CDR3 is TGTGCCAGCAGTGAACACAGGGGGGGCAATCAGCCCCAGCATTTT. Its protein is CASSEHRGGNQPQHF.

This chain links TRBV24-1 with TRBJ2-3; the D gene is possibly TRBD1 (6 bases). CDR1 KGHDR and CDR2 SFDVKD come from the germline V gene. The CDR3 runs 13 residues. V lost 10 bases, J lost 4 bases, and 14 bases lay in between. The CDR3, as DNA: TGTGCCACTACAGGACAGTTTGCAGATACGCAGTATTTT. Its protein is CATTGQFADTQYF.

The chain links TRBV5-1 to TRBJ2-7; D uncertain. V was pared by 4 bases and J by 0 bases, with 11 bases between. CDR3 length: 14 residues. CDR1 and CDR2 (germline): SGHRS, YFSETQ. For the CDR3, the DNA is TGCGCCAGCAGCCTACAGACGAGCTCCTACGAGCAGTACTTC. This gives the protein CASSLQTSSYEQYF.

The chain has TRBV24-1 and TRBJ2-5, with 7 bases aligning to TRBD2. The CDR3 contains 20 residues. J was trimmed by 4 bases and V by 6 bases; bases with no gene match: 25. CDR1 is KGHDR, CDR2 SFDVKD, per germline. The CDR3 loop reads CATSSHRRRGGGTVRETQYF. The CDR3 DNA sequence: TGTGCCACCAGTTCTCACCGCCGACGAGGCGGGGGAACGGTAAGAGAGACCCAGTACTTC.

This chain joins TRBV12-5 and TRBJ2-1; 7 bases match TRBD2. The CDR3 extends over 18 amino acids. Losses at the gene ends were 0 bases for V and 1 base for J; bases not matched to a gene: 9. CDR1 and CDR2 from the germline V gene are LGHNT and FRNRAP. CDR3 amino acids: CASGLVPLAGVSYNEQFF. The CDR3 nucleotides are TGTGCTAGTGGTTTGGTACCCCTGGCGGGAGTATCCTACAATGAGCAGTTCTTC.

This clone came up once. The CDR3 region has the DNA TGTGCCAGCAGCCTCAGGACAGGTAGAGTCGATGAGCAGTACTTC. As protein: CASSLRTGRVDEQYF. This sequence joins TRBV7-9 and TRBJ2-7, with 7 bases that match TRBD1. Germline V gene lookup returns CDR1 SEHNR and CDR2 FQNEAQ (reference sequence). This CDR3 is 15 amino acids long. The V and J ends lost 5 bases and 7 bases, in that order; junction bases with no gene match: 14. Complete variable domain (other parts from reference TRBV7-9 and TRBJ2-7): DTGVSQNPRHKITKRGQNVTFRCDPISEHNRLYWYRQTLGQGPEFLTYFQNEAQLEKSRLLSDRFSAERPKGSFSTLEIQRTEQGDSAMYLCASSLRTGRVDEQYFGPGTRLTVT.

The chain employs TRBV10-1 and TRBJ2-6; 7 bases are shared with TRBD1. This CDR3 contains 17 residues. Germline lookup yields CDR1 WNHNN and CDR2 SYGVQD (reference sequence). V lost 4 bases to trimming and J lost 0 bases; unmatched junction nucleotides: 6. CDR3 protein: CASSGDREYSGANVLTF. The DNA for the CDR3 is TGCGCCAGCAGTGGAGACAGGGAATACTCTGGGGCCAACGTCCTGACTTTC.

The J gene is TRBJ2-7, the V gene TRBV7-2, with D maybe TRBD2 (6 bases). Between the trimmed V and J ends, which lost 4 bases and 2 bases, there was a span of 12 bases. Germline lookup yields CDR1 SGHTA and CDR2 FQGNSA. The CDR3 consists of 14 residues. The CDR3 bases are TGTGCCAGCAGCTCCTACGGGGGAGCCTACGAGCAGTACTTC. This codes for CASSSYGGAYEQYF.

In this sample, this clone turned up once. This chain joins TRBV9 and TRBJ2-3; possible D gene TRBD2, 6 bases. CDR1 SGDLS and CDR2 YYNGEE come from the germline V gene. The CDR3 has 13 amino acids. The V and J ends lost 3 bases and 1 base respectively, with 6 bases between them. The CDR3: CASSGGGTDTQYF. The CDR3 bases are TGTGCCAGCAGCGGGGGGGGCACAGATACGCAGTATTTT.

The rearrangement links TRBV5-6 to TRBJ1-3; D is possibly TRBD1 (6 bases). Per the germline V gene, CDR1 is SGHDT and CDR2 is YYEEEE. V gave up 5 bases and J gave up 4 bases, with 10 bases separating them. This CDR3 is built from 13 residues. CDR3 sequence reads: CASRLTGGNTIYF. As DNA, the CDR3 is TGTGCCAGCAGGCTGACAGGCGGAAACACCATATATTTT.

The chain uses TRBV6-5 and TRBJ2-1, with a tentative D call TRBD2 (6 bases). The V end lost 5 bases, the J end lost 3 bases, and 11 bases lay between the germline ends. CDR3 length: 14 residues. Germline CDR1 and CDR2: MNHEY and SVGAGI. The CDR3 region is CASSLGGDYNEQFF. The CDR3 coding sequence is TGTGCCAGCAGTCTGGGAGGCGACTACAATGAGCAGTTCTTC.

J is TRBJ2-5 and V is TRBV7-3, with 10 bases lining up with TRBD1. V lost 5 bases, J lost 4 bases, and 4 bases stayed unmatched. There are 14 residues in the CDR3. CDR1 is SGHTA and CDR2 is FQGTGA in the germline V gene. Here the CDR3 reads CASSPRTGGETQYF. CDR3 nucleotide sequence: TGTGCCAGCAGCCCGCGGACAGGGGGAGAGACCCAGTACTTC.

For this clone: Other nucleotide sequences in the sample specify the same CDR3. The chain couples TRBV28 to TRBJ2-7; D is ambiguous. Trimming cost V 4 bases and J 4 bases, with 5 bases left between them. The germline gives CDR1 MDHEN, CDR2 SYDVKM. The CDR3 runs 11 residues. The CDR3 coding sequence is TGTGCCAGCAGTTCTGAGTACGAGCAGTACTTC. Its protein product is CASSSEYEQYF.

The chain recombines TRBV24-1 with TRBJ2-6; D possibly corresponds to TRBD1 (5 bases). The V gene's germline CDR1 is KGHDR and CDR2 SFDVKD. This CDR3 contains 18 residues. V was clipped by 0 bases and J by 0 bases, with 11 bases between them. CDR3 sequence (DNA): TGTGCCACCAGTGATTTGCCGGACATAAGCTCTGGGGCCAACGTCCTGACTTTC. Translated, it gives CATSDLPDISSGANVLTF.

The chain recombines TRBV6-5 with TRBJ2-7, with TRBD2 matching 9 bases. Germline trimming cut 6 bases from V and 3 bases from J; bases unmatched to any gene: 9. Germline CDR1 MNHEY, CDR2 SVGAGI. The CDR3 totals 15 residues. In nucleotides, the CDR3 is TGTGCCAGCAGCCTAAAAGCGGGAGGAGGCTACGAGCAGTACTTC. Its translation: CASSLKAGGGYEQYF.

The CDR3 here is CAWSGQGHQPQHF. The CDR3 DNA reads as TGTGCCTGGAGTGGGCAGGGCCACCAGCCCCAGCATTTT. This chain joins TRBV30 and TRBJ1-5, with TRBD1 as a possible D gene (5 bases). This CDR3 contains 13 residues. CDR1 is GTSNPN and CDR2 is SVGIG in the germline V gene (reference sequence). The ends were cut back, 1 base at V and 7 bases at J, with 11 bases in the middle. Full variable domain (missing parts from reference TRBV30 and TRBJ1-5): SQTIHQWPATLVQPVGSPLSLECTVEGTSNPNLYWYRQAAGRGLQLLFYSVGIGQISSEVPQNLSASRPQDRQFILSSKKLLLSDSGFYLCAWSGQGHQPQHFGDGTRLSIL.

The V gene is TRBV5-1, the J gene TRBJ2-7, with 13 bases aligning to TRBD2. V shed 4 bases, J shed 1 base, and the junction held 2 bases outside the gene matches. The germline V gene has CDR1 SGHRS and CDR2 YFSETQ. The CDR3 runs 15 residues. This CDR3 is CASSTTSGRSYEQYF. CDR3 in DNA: TGCGCCAGCAGCACGACTAGCGGGAGGTCCTACGAGCAGTACTTC.

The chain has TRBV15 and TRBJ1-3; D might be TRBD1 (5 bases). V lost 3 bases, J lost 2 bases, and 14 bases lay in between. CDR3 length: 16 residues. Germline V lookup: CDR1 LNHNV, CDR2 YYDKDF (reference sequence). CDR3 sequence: CATSSPAGRAGNTIYF. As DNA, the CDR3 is TGTGCCACCAGCAGCCCCGCCGGCAGGGCTGGAAACACCATATATTTT.